This T cell receptor beta chain was documented in a study of vaccination effects on CD4 cells after COVID-19. Antigen-specific CD4+ T cells expanded by the ViraFEST assay with viral peptide pools were then sequenced. Culturing for about 10 days preceded CD4+ T cell isolation. Neither prior SARS-CoV-2 infection nor positive nucleocapsid antibodies were present in the vaccine recipients. Notes on this clone: Its cognate antigen is unknown.

Clones were sequenced by immunoSEQ multiplex PCR, and TCRdb holds only the in-frame ones, with some missing. The table shows tens of thousands of clones, with roughly three quarters occurring only once. V lost 3 bases and J lost 6; bases outside the gene matches: 7. The CDR3 spans 16 residues. Germline CDR1 reads KGHDR; CDR2 reads SFDVKD. Sequenced material: CD4+ T cells from PBMCs cultured with HCoV-OC43 spike peptides, taken before COVID-19 vaccination. Subset given: HCoV-OC43 spike overlapping peptide pool stimulation. V and J are TRBV24-1 and TRBJ2-3; TRBD1 matches 11 bases. The TCR comes from a human donor who received a COVID-19 vaccine. In nucleotides, the CDR3 is TGTGCCACCAGTGATGGGGGACAGGGGGTGGGTGATACGCAGTATTTT. Protein: CATSDGGQGVGDTQYF.